This TCR beta chain was profiled in a study of T cell responses to AZD1222 COVID-19 vaccine (dated by TCRdb to the early 2020s). Some background on the complete study: AZD1222 recipients whose second dose came at about 4 weeks and those whose second dose came at about 12 weeks were combined into one group, since spike-specific TCR depth and breadth did not differ between the two schedules. TCR sequencing covered roughly 230 trial participants: about 210 given two doses of AZD1222 and about 26 given two doses of MenACWY control vaccine. Trial participants were enrolled by age into subgroups of 18-55, 56-69 and 70-plus years, and roughly 150, 30 and 60 TCR-sequenced participants, respectively, were included in these subgroups. Results the study describes overall, beyond this receptor: Participants were mostly white British, with more females than males. The authors suggested clonal diversity may have been underestimated. Because no day 14 peak-response samples were available, the repertoires could be characterized only after the peak T cell response. In the small 56-69-year group, the increase in depth fell short of significance, most likely because of low power. The whole spike protein was spanned by vaccine-associated CD4 TCRs, and dominant responses were seen in regions 160-218 and 743-854. Conclusions about previously exposed vaccinees were limited because only a handful of AZD1222 recipients were SARS-CoV-2 seropositive at baseline. After two AZD1222 doses, spike-specific TCR breadth and depth were significantly higher than at day 0 and than in MenACWY recipients. Epitopes outside the regions mutated in the B.1.351 and B.1.1.7 variants were reportedly recognized by nearly half of the unique spike-specific TCRs.

In the case of this clone: What antigen it recognizes has not been identified. Base qualities are not at hand, and no much larger clone is one base apart.

The CDR1 and CDR2 encoded by the germline V gene are KGHDR and SFDVKD. V has 3 bases trimmed and J has 7 bases trimmed; junction bases matching no gene number 10. From the cysteine up to the phenylalanine, the CDR3 has a length of 15 residues. The CDR3 DNA has 45 bases and is translated from base 1. This specimen's time point label, per the study, means: baseline before first vaccination. The vaccinee samples were drawn from two UK trials, COV001 and COV002, one of which was a single-blind randomized controlled phase 2/3 trial testing AZD1222 (ChAdOx1 nCoV-19) in healthy adults. For TCRbeta chain sequencing, PBMC samples were collected from trial participants at day 0 and at day 28 after the second dose. The CDR3 regions of human TCRbeta chains were analyzed by immunosequencing. The paper's processing steps were these. Repertoire TCRs were checked for matches against a reference library of SARS-CoV-2-specific TCRs that had been generated using the MIRA antigen-specificity platform. Breadth was defined as the fraction of unique TCRs that were SARS-CoV-2-associated, and depth was defined as the fraction of total T cells that were SARS-CoV-2-associated. Each spike-specific TCR was assigned to its reactive spike region and to a CD4 or CD8 class using the MIRA data. Log10-transformed breadth and depth values were compared by one-way ANOVA with Sidak's multiple comparisons tests. This immuneACCESS table, as held by TCRdb, lists in-frame sequences with V and J called but not all clones. Of the missing ones, under half trace to an unresolved V gene in checked studies; the others have no known cause. That table supplies the V and J calls and clone size; D and trimming were determined from the DNA. The sample table records 120,000 or so clones; about 90% of these occur just once. The ten largest account for 1.1% of the sample.

This specimen consisted of peripheral blood, obtained on day 0 of AZD1222 vaccination. The sequence links TRBV24-1 to TRBJ1-2; the junction holds 7 bases that match TRBD1. The clonotype was recovered from an adult in good health. For the CDR3, the sequence is CATSDPRQGNSGYTF. The sequenced DNA is TGTGCCACCAGTGATCCACGACAGGGTAATTCTGGCTACACCTTC.